One sample yielded the 13 T cell receptor beta chains listed below, sequenced in a study of cytomegalovirus exposure and HLA in healthy donors. PCR employed 60 Vbeta and 13 Jbeta primers. The repertoire was sequenced with immunoSEQ multiplex PCR; TCRdb's copy has only in-frame clones and lacks some. The table shows over 85,000 clones, with around 68% occurring only once. Material for sequencing was PBMCs. The origin of the receptors is a human donor in good health.

The genes are TRBV7-6 and TRBJ2-7, with D maybe TRBD2 (6 bases). The CDR3 is made up of 15 amino acids. From germline, CDR1 is SGHVS and CDR2 FNYEAQ. V lost 5 bases and J lost 3, with 17 bases in between. The CDR3 DNA is TGTGCCAGCAGCGACACACCGGGACTGTACTACGAGCAGTACTTC. As protein: CASSDTPGLYYEQYF.

The chain carries TRBV5-1 and TRBJ2-7, with 8 bases lining up with TRBD2. Losses at the gene ends were 4 bases for V and 6 bases for J; bases not matched to a gene: 6. Germline loops: CDR1 SGHRS, CDR2 YFSETQ. The CDR3 is 13 amino acids. Written as DNA, the CDR3 is TGCGCCAGCAGCATCGGGACTAGTTTCGAGCAGTACTTC. Translating it yields CASSIGTSFEQYF. Together with reference TRBV5-1 and TRBJ2-7, the CDR3 gives the full variable domain: KAGVTQTPRYLIKTRGQQVTLSCSPISGHRSVSWYQQTPGQGLQFLFEYFSETQRNKGNFPGRFSGRQFSNSRSEMNVSTLELGDSALYLCASSIGTSFEQYFGPGTRLTVT.

The chain joins TRBV5-1 to TRBJ1-5; D gene unclear. Germline values: CDR1 SGHRS, CDR2 YFSETQ. Trimming shortened V by 1 base and J by 2 bases, and 7 bases separated the two germline ends. The CDR3 has 14 residues. This chain's CDR3 is CASSLSGGNQPQHF. CDR3 coding DNA: TGCGCCAGCAGCTTGTCAGGTGGCAATCAGCCCCAGCATTTT.

The chain links TRBV2 to TRBJ2-3, with 12 nucleotides matching TRBD2. The V segment lost 4 bases and the J segment 6 bases; nucleotides outside the gene matches: 14. CDR3 size: 18 residues. Per the germline V gene, CDR1 is SNHLY and CDR2 is FYNNEI. CDR3 bases: TGTGCCAGCAGTGGGGTAGCACTAGCGGGAGGACGCCCCGATACGCAGTATTTT. Its protein product is CASSGVALAGGRPDTQYF.

This clone was detected only a few times. The chain joins TRBV6-5 to TRBJ2-3; 7 positions match TRBD1. J lost 7 bases, V lost 7 bases, and 11 bases had no gene match. The germline V gene encodes CDR1 MNHEY and CDR2 SVGAGI. CDR3 length: 14 residues. DNA for the CDR3: TGTGCCAGCAACCAAGGGGGCCCCCAAAATACGCAGTATTTT. Encoded protein: CASNQGGPQNTQYF.

This chain uses TRBV18 with TRBJ1-1; 7 bases agree with TRBD1. This CDR3 has 14 amino acids. Per the germline V gene, CDR1 is KGHSH and CDR2 is LQKENI. J lost 0 bases, V lost 8 bases, and 6 bases had no gene match. In DNA, the CDR3 is TGTGCCAGCCTACAGGGGAGAATGAACACTGAAGCTTTCTTT. This translates into CASLQGRMNTEAFF.

The genes are TRBV5-1 and TRBJ2-7; 7 bases are shared with TRBD2. There are 15 residues in the CDR3. Per germline, CDR1 SGHRS and CDR2 YFSETQ. V dropped 0 bases and J dropped 3; count of bases not matched to a gene: 6. Here the CDR3 reads CASSLASAGFYEQYF. As DNA, the CDR3 is TGCGCCAGCAGCTTGGCCTCAGCGGGGTTCTACGAGCAGTACTTC.

This clone was seen a handful of times. The V and J genes are TRBV13 and TRBJ1-2; tentative D call: TRBD1 (6 bases). Germline V lookup: CDR1 PRHDT, CDR2 FYEKMQ (reference sequence). This CDR3 has 16 amino acids. Trimming took off 5 bases at V and 5 bases at J, with 21 bases between the two ends. CDR3 coding DNA: TGTGCCAGCAGCCGCAACGCCCGGGACACCCGGTATGGCTACACCTTC. Residues: CASSRNARDTRYGYTF.

The chain couples TRBV4-1 to TRBJ2-5, with D unclear. The J call is in doubt because the DNA end fits TRBJ2-7 better. Germline CDR1 reads MGHRA; CDR2 reads YSYEKL. There are 16 residues in the CDR3. The DNA for the CDR3 is TGCGCCAGCAGCCAAGAGACCGCAGGCCTACCCTACGAGCAGTACTTC. This codes for CASSQETAGLPYEQYF.

This clone has just one count. The genes are TRBV2 and TRBJ2-1; D gene ambiguous. CDR1 is SNHLY, CDR2 FYNNEI, per germline. The CDR3 spans 13 residues. V lost 1 base to trimming and J lost 7 bases, with 8 bases between them. Here the CDR3 DNA reads TGTGCCAGCAGTGAAGTGGCTGAAAATGAGCAGTTCTTC. Protein product: CASSEVAENEQFF.

The table lists this clone with a few counts. The J gene is TRBJ2-2, the V gene TRBV7-9, with 7 bases that match TRBD1. J gave up 2 bases and V 4 bases, and 4 bases lay outside the gene matches. Germline assignment: CDR1 SEHNR and CDR2 FQNEAQ (reference sequence). The CDR3 contains 15 residues. This CDR3 is CASSYRDRNTGELFF. The CDR3 DNA follows: TGTGCCAGCAGCTACCGGGACAGAAACACCGGGGAGCTGTTTTTT.

Comments on this clone: This CDR3 is also generated by other DNA sequences in the sample. The chain couples TRBV4-1 to TRBJ1-1; D is perhaps TRBD1 (6 bases). CDR1 and CDR2 (germline): MGHRA, YSYEKL. V gave up 0 bases and J gave up 1 base, with 12 bases separating them. The CDR3 totals 16 residues. CDR3 loop: CASSQESGQKNTEAFF. The DNA for the CDR3 is TGCGCCAGCAGCCAAGAATCTGGACAGAAGAACACTGAAGCTTTCTTT.

The chain links TRBV25-1 to TRBJ2-7; 10 nucleotides agree with TRBD1. Germline trimming cut 3 bases from V and 0 bases from J; bases unmatched to any gene: 2. This CDR3 contains 15 residues. Germline V gene lookup returns CDR1 MGHDK and CDR2 SYGVNS. Written as DNA, the CDR3 is TGTGCCAGCAGTGAGGGACAGGGGAGCTCCTACGAGCAGTACTTC. It translates to CASSEGQGSSYEQYF.